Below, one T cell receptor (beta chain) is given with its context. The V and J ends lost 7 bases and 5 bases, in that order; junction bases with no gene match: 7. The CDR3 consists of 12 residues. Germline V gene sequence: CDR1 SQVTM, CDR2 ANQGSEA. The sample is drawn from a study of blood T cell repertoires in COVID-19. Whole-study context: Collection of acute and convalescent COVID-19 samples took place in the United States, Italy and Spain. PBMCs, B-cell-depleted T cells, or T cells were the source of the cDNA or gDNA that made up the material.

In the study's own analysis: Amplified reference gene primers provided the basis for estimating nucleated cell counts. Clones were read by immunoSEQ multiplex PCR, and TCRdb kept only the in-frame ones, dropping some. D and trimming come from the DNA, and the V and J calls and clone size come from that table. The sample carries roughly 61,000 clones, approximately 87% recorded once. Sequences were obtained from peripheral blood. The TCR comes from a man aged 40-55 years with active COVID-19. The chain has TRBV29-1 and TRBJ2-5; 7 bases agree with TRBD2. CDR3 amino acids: CSAGRAGETQYF. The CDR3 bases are TGCAGCGCGGGGAGGGCCGGGGAGACCCAGTACTTC.